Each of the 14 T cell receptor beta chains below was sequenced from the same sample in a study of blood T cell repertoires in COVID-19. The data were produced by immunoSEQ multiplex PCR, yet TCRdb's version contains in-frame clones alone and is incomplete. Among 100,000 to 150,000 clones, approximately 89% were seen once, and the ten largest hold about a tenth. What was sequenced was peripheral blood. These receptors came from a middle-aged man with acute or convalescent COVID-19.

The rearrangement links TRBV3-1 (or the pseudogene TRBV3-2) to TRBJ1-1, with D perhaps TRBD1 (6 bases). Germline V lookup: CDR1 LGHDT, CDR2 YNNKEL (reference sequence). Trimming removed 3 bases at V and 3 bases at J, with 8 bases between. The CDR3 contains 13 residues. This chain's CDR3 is CASSQTGHTEAFF. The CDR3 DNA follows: TGTGCCAGCAGCCAGACAGGTCACACTGAAGCTTTCTTT.

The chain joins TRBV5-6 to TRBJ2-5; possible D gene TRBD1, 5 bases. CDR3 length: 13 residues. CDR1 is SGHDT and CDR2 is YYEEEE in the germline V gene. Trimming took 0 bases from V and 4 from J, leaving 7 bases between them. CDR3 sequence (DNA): TGTGCCAGCAGCTTGGAAGGGGCAGAGACCCAGTACTTC. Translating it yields CASSLEGAETQYF.

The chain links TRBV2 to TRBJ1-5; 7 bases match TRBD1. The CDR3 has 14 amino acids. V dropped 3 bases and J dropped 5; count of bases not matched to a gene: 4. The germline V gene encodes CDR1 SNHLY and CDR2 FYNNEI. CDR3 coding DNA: TGTGCCAGCAGTGAGGAGGGGGCGGATCAGCCCCAGCATTTT. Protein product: CASSEEGADQPQHF.

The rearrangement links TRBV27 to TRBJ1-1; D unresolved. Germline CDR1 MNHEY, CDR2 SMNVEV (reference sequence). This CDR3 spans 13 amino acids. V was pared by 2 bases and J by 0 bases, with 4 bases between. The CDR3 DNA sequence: TGTGCCAGCAGTTTAAGCGTGAACACTGAAGCTTTCTTT. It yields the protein CASSLSVNTEAFF.

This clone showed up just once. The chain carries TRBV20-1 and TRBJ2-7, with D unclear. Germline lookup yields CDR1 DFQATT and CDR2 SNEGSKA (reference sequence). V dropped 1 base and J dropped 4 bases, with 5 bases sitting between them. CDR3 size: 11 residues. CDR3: CSARGLYEQYF. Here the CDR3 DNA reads TGCAGTGCTAGAGGGCTTTACGAGCAGTACTTC.

The CDR3 protein is CASSPSGHSNEKLFF. CDR3 nucleotides: TGTGCCAGCAGTCCGTCTGGACACTCTAATGAAAAACTGTTTTTT. V and J are TRBV6-5 and TRBJ1-4; the D gene is possibly TRBD1 (5 bases). V lost 5 bases and J 3 bases, leaving 13 bases between the germline ends. Germline CDR1 MNHEY, CDR2 SVGAGI. The CDR3 runs 15 residues.

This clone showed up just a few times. Here the CDR3 reads CASSPDRSSYNEQFF. The CDR3 DNA reads TGTGCCAGCAGCCCGGACAGGAGCTCCTACAATGAGCAGTTCTTC. The V and J genes are TRBV14 and TRBJ2-1, with 7 bases fitting TRBD1. The CDR3 runs 15 residues. With V trimmed by 4 bases and J by 0 bases, 3 bases remained unmatched. In germline, CDR1 is SGHDN, CDR2 FVKESK.

CDR3 protein: CASSPAGGRSPLHF. The CDR3 nucleotides are TGTGCCAGCTCACCCGCGGGAGGGCGTTCACCCCTCCACTTT. The genes are TRBV18 and TRBJ1-6; D not resolved. This CDR3 comprises 14 residues. From germline, CDR1 is KGHSH and CDR2 LQKENI. The V end lost 3 bases, the J end lost 9 bases, and 12 bases lay between the germline ends.

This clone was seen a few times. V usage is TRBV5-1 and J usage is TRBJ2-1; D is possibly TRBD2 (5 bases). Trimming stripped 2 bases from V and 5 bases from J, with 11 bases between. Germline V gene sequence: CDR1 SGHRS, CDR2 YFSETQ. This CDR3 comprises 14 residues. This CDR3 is CASSLATTNNEQFF. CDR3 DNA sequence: TGCGCCAGCAGCTTAGCGACTACAAACAATGAGCAGTTCTTC.

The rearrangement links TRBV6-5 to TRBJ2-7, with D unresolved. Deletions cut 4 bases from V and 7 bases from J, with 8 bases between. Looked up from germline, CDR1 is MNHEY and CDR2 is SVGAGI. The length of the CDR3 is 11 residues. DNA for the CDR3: TGTGCCAGCAGTTCCCCACGGGAGCAGTACTTC. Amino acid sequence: CASSSPREQYF.

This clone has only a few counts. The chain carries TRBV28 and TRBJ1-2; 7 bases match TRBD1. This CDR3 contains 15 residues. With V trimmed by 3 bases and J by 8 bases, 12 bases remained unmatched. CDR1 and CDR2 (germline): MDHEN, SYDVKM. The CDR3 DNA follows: TGTGCCAGCAGTTTGGGTGGAAACAGGGGCCAGGGCTACACCTTC. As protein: CASSLGGNRGQGYTF.

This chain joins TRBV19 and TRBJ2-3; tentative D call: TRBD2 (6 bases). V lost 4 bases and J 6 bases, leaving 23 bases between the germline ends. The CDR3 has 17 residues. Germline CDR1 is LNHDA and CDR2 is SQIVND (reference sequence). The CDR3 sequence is CASSTRAGGGVRDTQYF. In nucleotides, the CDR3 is TGTGCCAGTAGTACGCGAGCTGGCGGAGGGGTCCGCGATACGCAGTATTTT.

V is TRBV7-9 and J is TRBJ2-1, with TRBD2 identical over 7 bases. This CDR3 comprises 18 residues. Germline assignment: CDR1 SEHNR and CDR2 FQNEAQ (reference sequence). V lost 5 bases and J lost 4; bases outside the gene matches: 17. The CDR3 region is CASSPWQGRGGDYNEQFF. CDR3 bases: TGTGCCAGCAGCCCCTGGCAAGGACGGGGAGGGGATTACAATGAGCAGTTCTTC.

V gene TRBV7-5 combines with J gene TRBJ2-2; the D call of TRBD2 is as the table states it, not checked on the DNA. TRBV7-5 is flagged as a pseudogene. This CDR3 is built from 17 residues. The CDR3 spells CAPSEVEGPGDTGELFF. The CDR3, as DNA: TGTGCCCCCAGCGAAGTCGAGGGTCCTGGGGACACCGGGGAGCTGTTTTTT.